This T cell receptor (beta chain) was recorded in a study of blood T cell repertoires in COVID-19. The wider study: Samples representing acute and convalescent COVID-19 were sourced from the United States, Italy and Spain. PBMCs, B-cell-depleted T cells, or T cells provided the cDNA or gDNA that made up the material.

In the authors' methods: Estimated nucleated cell counts came from reference gene primer amplification. Here immunoSEQ multiplex PCR was the method, and the copy in TCRdb shows in-frame clones only, minus some. V and J calls and clone size come straight from that table; D and trimming were deduced from the DNA. The data hold approximately 350,000 clones, with over 80% observed a single time. Donors were grouped by their self-reported clinical history. A single count supports this clone. Germline CDR1 reads SGHTS; CDR2 reads YDEGEE. This CDR3 is 15 amino acids long. Trimming cost V 0 bases and J 0 bases, with 9 bases left between them.

This TCR derives from a woman between 50 and 59 years old who had recovered from COVID-19. Sequencing was performed on PBMCs or T cells enriched from blood (not recorded which). The chain joins TRBV5-8 to TRBJ1-1; a weak D match, TRBD1 (5 bases). CDR3 amino acids: CASSLGQTMNTEAFF. The CDR3 DNA reads TGTGCCAGCAGCTTGGGACAGACCATGAACACTGAAGCTTTCTTT.